This passage covers 16 T cell receptor beta chains from one sample sequenced in a study of T cell repertoires in cytomegalovirus infection. TCRdb analysed the reads with MiXCR anew, one entry per CDR3 protein. This sample has roughly 130,000 distinct CDR3 sequences, with 7.5% to 9% found just once. Sequenced input: PBMCs. The receptors originated from a human donor in good health (CMV status not recorded). Some clones in this sample may be carry-over from other donors' samples.

This clonotype was counted only a few times. The chain recombines TRBV29-1 with TRBJ2-5; D is unclear. This CDR3 spans 12 amino acids. CDR1 and CDR2 from the germline V gene are SQVTM and ANQGSEA. Trimming removed 4 bases at V and 1 base at J, with 7 bases between. Written as DNA, the CDR3 is TGCAGCGTTGCGGTCAGCCAAGAGACCCAGTACTTC. It encodes CSVAVSQETQYF.

This clonotype came up a few times. The chain employs TRBV19 and TRBJ2-5; D is possibly TRBD1 or TRBD2 (5 bases each). Germline CDR1 LNHDA, CDR2 SQIVND (reference sequence). This CDR3 is built from 16 residues. Deletions cut 3 bases from V and 2 bases from J, with 16 bases between. The CDR3 protein is CASSMARGRVQETQYF. CDR3 nucleotides: TGTGCCAGTAGTATGGCCCGGGGACGGGTGCAAGAGACCCAGTACTTC.

This clonotype came up many times. The V and J genes are TRBV5-1 and TRBJ2-1; 8 bases agree with TRBD2. J gave up 5 bases and V 0 bases, and 4 bases lay outside the gene matches. From germline, CDR1 is SGHRS and CDR2 YFSETQ. The CDR3 is made up of 15 amino acids. Here the CDR3 DNA reads TGCGCCAGCAGCTTGGTAGCGGGGAAAAACAATGAGCAGTTCTTC. This sequence encodes CASSLVAGKNNEQFF. The complete variable domain, with remaining parts taken from reference TRBV5-1 and TRBJ2-1, reads KAGVTQTPRYLIKTRGQQVTLSCSPISGHRSVSWYQQTPGQGLQFLFEYFSETQRNKGNFPGRFSGRQFSNSRSEMNVSTLELGDSALYLCASSLVAGKNNEQFFGPGTRLTVL.

This clonotype turned up a few times. The chain uses TRBV27 and TRBJ2-7; D uncertain. Germline CDR1 is MNHEY and CDR2 is SMNVEV (reference sequence). Trimming left V 0 bases short and J 3 bases short, with 12 bases between. The CDR3 loop spans 15 amino acids. The CDR3 spells CASSLSSVTCYEQYF. As DNA, the CDR3 is TGTGCCAGCAGTTTATCGTCGGTCACATGCTACGAGCAGTACTTC.

In its sample, this clonotype was seen many times. This chain uses TRBV5-6 with TRBJ1-2; 11 positions match TRBD1. Germline trimming cut 4 bases from V and 7 bases from J; bases unmatched to any gene: 9. The germline V gene has CDR1 SGHDT and CDR2 YYEEEE. The CDR3 covers 15 residues. DNA for the CDR3: TGTGCCAGCAGCACCTGGACAGGGGGCGTACCTGGCTACACCTTC. Encoded protein: CASSTWTGGVPGYTF.

This clonotype was seen ten or more times. This chain uses TRBV19 with TRBJ1-2, with D maybe TRBD1 (5 bases). This CDR3 has 13 residues. Per germline, CDR1 LNHDA and CDR2 SQIVND (reference sequence). The V end was cut by 6 bases, the J end by 2 bases, with 10 bases between. The CDR3 sequence: CASRDTTNYGYTF. The CDR3 DNA reads as TGTGCCAGTAGGGACACCACCAACTATGGCTACACCTTC.

In its sample, this clonotype was seen many times. The V and J genes are TRBV28 and TRBJ2-3; 14 nucleotides match TRBD2. Germline CDR1 is MDHEN and CDR2 is SYDVKM. The V segment lost 2 bases and the J segment 3 bases; nucleotides outside the gene matches: 19. The CDR3 loop spans 22 amino acids. DNA of the CDR3: TGTGCCAGCAGTTTAGGACTAGCGGGGGGCCTTGTAACCCTCGTGGCGACAGATACGCAGTATTTT. Its protein is CASSLGLAGGLVTLVATDTQYF.

At least ten counts were recorded for this clonotype. The V call is TRBV7-9, the J call TRBJ1-1, with D hard to call. V was clipped by 1 base and J by 1 base, with 7 bases between them. Germline CDR1 and CDR2: SEHNR and FQNEAQ (reference sequence). CDR3 length: 14 residues. The CDR3 protein is CASSLGGRNTEAFF. DNA of the CDR3: TGTGCCAGCAGCTTAGGAGGCCGGAACACTGAAGCTTTCTTT. The whole variable domain, remainder taken from reference TRBV7-9 and TRBJ1-1, is DTGVSQNPRHKITKRGQNVTFRCDPISEHNRLYWYRQTLGQGPEFLTYFQNEAQLEKSRLLSDRFSAERPKGSFSTLEIQRTEQGDSAMYLCASSLGGRNTEAFFGQGTRLTVV.

This clonotype was observed many times. This CDR3 reads CASTTRGVNTEAFF. The CDR3 nucleotides are TGTGCCAGCACGACCCGGGGGGTTAACACTGAAGCTTTCTTT. V usage is TRBV12-3 or TRBV12-4 and J usage is TRBJ1-1; tentative D call: TRBD1 (5 bases). CDR3 size: 14 residues. V gave up 7 bases and J gave up 2 bases, with 14 bases separating them.

This clonotype has at least ten counts. This chain connects TRBV5-1 to TRBJ2-1; 8 bases line up with TRBD1. There are 16 residues in the CDR3. The trim removed 3 bases at V and 3 bases at J, leaving 8 bases unmatched. CDR1 is SGHRS, CDR2 YFSETQ, per germline. The CDR3 here is CASSSASDRGYNEQFF. The CDR3 region has the DNA TGCGCCAGCAGCTCGGCTTCAGACAGGGGCTACAATGAGCAGTTCTTC.

This clonotype was counted at least ten times. The CDR3 loop is CASSLEGQTLNTEAFF. DNA for the CDR3: TGTGCCAGCAGCTTAGAGGGTCAGACACTTAACACTGAAGCTTTCTTT. V gene TRBV7-8 combines with J gene TRBJ1-1; D unclear. Trimming took off 1 base at V and 2 bases at J, with 14 bases between the two ends. Germline V gives CDR1 SGHVS, CDR2 FQNEAQ. This CDR3 is built from 16 residues.

The sample holds a few counts of this clonotype. This chain joins TRBV15 and TRBJ2-5; D possibly uses TRBD1 or TRBD2 (6 bases each). CDR1 is LNHNV and CDR2 is YYDKDF in the germline V gene (reference sequence). The CDR3 is 14 residues long. With 3 bases removed from V and 6 bases from J, the gap between germline ends came to 14 bases. CDR3 nucleotides: TGTGCCACCAGCAGGGAGAGGGGGGCAAAGACCCAGTACTTC. Translating it yields CATSRERGAKTQYF.

This clonotype has ten or more counts. The rearrangement links TRBV7-8 to TRBJ2-7; D is possibly TRBD2 (5 bases). This CDR3 is 12 amino acids long. Trimming removed 10 bases at V and 3 bases at J, with 13 bases between. Germline values: CDR1 SGHVS, CDR2 FQNEAQ. CDR3 in amino acids: CATGVQDYEQYF. The CDR3 DNA follows: TGTGCCACCGGGGTACAAGACTACGAGCAGTACTTC. The full variable domain, completed using reference TRBV7-8 and TRBJ2-7, is GAGVSQSPRYKVAKRGQDVALRCDPISGHVSLFWYQQALGQGPEFLTYFQNEAQLDKSGLPSDRFFAERPEGSVSTLKIQRTQQEDSAVYLCATGVQDYEQYFGPGTRLTVT.

This clonotype has ten or more counts. This chain uses TRBV19 with TRBJ1-6; 11 positions match TRBD1. From germline, CDR1 is LNHDA and CDR2 SQIVND (reference sequence). The CDR3 totals 14 residues. V lost 10 bases to trimming and J lost 9 bases; unmatched junction nucleotides: 8. CDR3 bases: TGTGCCACCAGAAGGGGGACAGGGGGTTCACCCCTCCACTTT. It is translated as CATRRGTGGSPLHF.

The chain joins TRBV2 to TRBJ1-2; D is unclear. Germline V gene sequence: CDR1 SNHLY, CDR2 FYNNEI. The CDR3 consists of 13 residues. V lost 7 bases and J 2 bases, leaving 11 bases between the germline ends. The CDR3 protein is CASNWRLNYGYTF. The CDR3 DNA follows: TGTGCCAGCAATTGGAGATTGAACTATGGCTACACCTTC.

This rearrangement joins TRBV3-1 to TRBJ2-7, with D possibly matching TRBD1 (5 bases). The V end lost 6 bases, the J end lost 6 bases, and 12 bases lay between the germline ends. Germline CDR1 LGHDT, CDR2 YNNKEL (reference sequence). This CDR3 comprises 12 residues. CDR3 sequence reads: CASSSWGGEQYF. The CDR3 DNA reads TGTGCCAGCAGTTCTTGGGGCGGCGAGCAGTACTTC.